This T cell receptor beta chain was sequenced during a study of T cells in Graves' hyperthyroidism and ophthalmopathy (dated by TCRdb to between 2018 and 2021). In the study overall: Peripheral blood was collected at initial diagnosis, before any treatment. Thyroid tissue and blood T-cell repertoires from about six Graves' hyperthyroidism patients were also compared in the study. The 100 or so discovery patients were divided at random into training and test sets in a 7:3 ratio. The paper describes TCR Vbeta CDR3 sequencing of roughly 130 peripheral blood samples, made up of some 42 ophthalmopathy patients, 70 to 75 hyperthyroidism patients and 17 progressor patients. A discovery cohort of about 100 patients, about 44 with Graves' ophthalmopathy and more than 55 with stable Graves' hyperthyroidism, was used to find distinguishing TCR V-J signatures. Once sampling was done, hyperthyroidism patients were given methimazole at a starting dose of 30 mg daily, whereas ophthalmopathy patients were given high-dose intravenous methylprednisolone. Prospective prediction of ophthalmopathy was tested in an independent validation cohort consisting of fewer than 20 hyperthyroidism patients and 15 or so patients who later progressed to ophthalmopathy.

The study at large found these results: Most expanded thyroid clonotypes (frequency above 0.001) were also detected in blood, suggesting blood repertoires may reflect thyroid immune responses. In validation, the model predicted progression to ophthalmopathy a median of roughly 6.5 months before onset, with over 60% sensitivity and 72.22% specificity. Sample size was not statistically predetermined, and blinding of investigators to group allocation was not performed. In cross-validation, a model built on a 13 V-J signature told ophthalmopathy apart from stable hyperthyroidism with approximately 91% sensitivity and approximately 81% specificity, and in testing the same model reached 80%/75%.

This clonotype was detected ten times or more. The target of this receptor is not known. Base qualities are not recorded, but no much larger clone differs from it by a single base. The CDR3 contains 16 residues, cysteine and phenylalanine counted. Solely the CDR3 DNA is kept, with 48 bases framed from the first base. CDR1 and CDR2 are drawn from the germline V gene: SGHAT, FQNNGV. From V the trimming removes 5 bases and from J it removes 6 bases, while the gene matches leave 9 bases of the junction unaccounted for. Moderately to severely active disease, a Clinical Activity Score of at least 3, a NOSPECS grade of at least 4, and a duration under 3 months were present in ophthalmopathy patients. Any patient with an uncontrolled infection, another autoimmune disease, pregnancy or lactation was excluded. Diagnoses were based on clinical symptoms, serum thyroxine and TRAb, thyroid ultrasound and orbital computed tomography. Ficoll-Paque density gradient centrifugation was used to isolate PBMCs from about 9.4 ml of fresh peripheral blood. Trizol reagent was used to extract total RNA, and RNA quality was then checked on an Agilent 2100 Bioanalyzer.

The TCR beta CDR3 regions were amplified from the RNA transcripts. The first round of RT-PCR for the TCR CDR3 was performed with the HTBI primer set and the Qiagen OneStep RT-PCR kit. The libraries were constructed in a second round of multiplex PCR and then size-selected and purified. Sequencing of the libraries was done on an Illumina HiSeq2000 using paired-end 100 bp reads. The source study handled its data this way. Raw data were processed with SOAPnuke, discarding reads with adapters, uncalled bases, mean Phred below 15, or no exact constant-primer or identifier match. COPE v1.2.5 was used to merge high-quality paired reads, and clonotypes were defined as unique nucleotide sequences. Clonotypes were aligned to IMGT TRBV, TRBD and TRBJ reference segments using MiTCR v1.1. The analysis was restricted to V-J combinations with a frequency above 0.0001, which together covered roughly 99% of the repertoires. A TCS score was defined as the ratio of F50 (clonal expansion) to E x V (chaos), with BLOSUM62-based TCRdist applied between CDR3 peptides within each V-J. Welch's t-statistics and random forest reduced 514 V-J features to 13, which were used in a naive Bayes classifier (R e1071). TCRdb trimmed public reads at Q25 via fastp, called clones via MiXCR and kept in-frame beta chains. Each entry merges the rows of one CDR3 protein and shows their most common DNA and genes. The V and J calls and clone size come from TCRdb's table, not from the authors' own analysis. Counted in this sample were hundreds of thousands of distinct CDR3 sequences; roughly 16% of them appeared once. Clones ranked in the top ten supply around 3.3% of the sample.

This TCR was recovered from a woman in her 40s with Graves' ophthalmopathy. The chain employs TRBV11-2 and TRBJ2-2; the central 10 bases match TRBD2. The specimen sequenced was blood. DNA sequence: TGTGCCAGCAGCCCACTAGCGGGGCCCCGGTCCGGGGAGCTGTTTTTT. Its protein reads: CASSPLAGPRSGELFF. Outside the CDR3, residues come from the reference TRBV11-2 and TRBJ2-2 proteins, so the full variable domain is: EAGVAQSPRYKIIEKRQSVAFWCNPISGHATLYWYQQILGQGPKLLIQFQNNGVVDDSQLPKDRFSAERLKGVDSTLKIQPAKLEDSAVYLCASSPLAGPRSGELFFGEGSRLTVL.